A selection of T cell receptor beta chains follows, all from one sample in a study of shared clonotypes between healthy human individuals. Clones were sequenced by immunoSEQ multiplex PCR, and TCRdb holds only the in-frame ones, with some missing. The sample has hundreds of thousands of clones, 90% to 97% seen once; the top ten hold 0.055% to 0.075%. The sample consisted of naive CD4+ T cells sorted from blood. Receptor source: a woman in her thirties in good health. Both conserved end residues are trimmed from each CDR3. D genes are given only for firm matches. Clone size is shown for a subset of rows, as once, few, many or a class of expanded clone.

j_gene: TRBJ1-4; v_gene: TRBV6-6; d_gene: .; abundance: .; CDR3aa: ASSYSTTTNEKLF
j_gene: TRBJ1-6; v_gene: TRBV28; d_gene: TRBD1; abundance: .; CDR3aa: ASSPRTGAFLH
j_gene: TRBJ2-7; v_gene: TRBV6-5; d_gene: .; abundance: .; CDR3aa: ASRGTAGYEQY
j_gene: TRBJ2-1; v_gene: TRBV14; d_gene: .; abundance: .; CDR3aa: ASSQSRGAQF
j_gene: TRBJ2-7; v_gene: TRBV11-2; d_gene: TRBD1; abundance: .; CDR3aa: ASSPQTGLGEQY
j_gene: .; v_gene: TRBV4-1; d_gene: .; abundance: .; CDR3aa: ASSQDGRNSYEQY
j_gene: TRBJ2-1; v_gene: TRBV23-1; d_gene: TRBD2; abundance: .; CDR3aa: ASGSLAGKYNEQF
j_gene: TRBJ2-7; v_gene: TRBV18; d_gene: .; abundance: .; CDR3aa: ASSPSTEQY
j_gene: TRBJ1-4; v_gene: TRBV19; d_gene: TRBD1; abundance: .; CDR3aa: ASSSTGATNEKLF
j_gene: TRBJ2-7; v_gene: TRBV7-9; d_gene: .; abundance: .; CDR3aa: ASSLGRNYEQY
j_gene: TRBJ1-3; v_gene: TRBV25-1; d_gene: .; abundance: .; CDR3aa: ASSDPRSGNTIY
j_gene: TRBJ2-5; v_gene: TRBV28; d_gene: .; abundance: .; CDR3aa: ASSLGRWTGRVGETQY
j_gene: TRBJ2-5; v_gene: TRBV5-1; d_gene: TRBD2; abundance: .; CDR3aa: ASSLTSGSGETQY
j_gene: TRBJ2-3; v_gene: TRBV20-1; d_gene: .; abundance: .; CDR3aa: SARERDTQY
j_gene: TRBJ1-1; v_gene: TRBV18; d_gene: .; abundance: .; CDR3aa: ASSRGRAF
j_gene: TRBJ1-1; v_gene: TRBV30; d_gene: .; abundance: .; CDR3aa: AWKGYTEAF
j_gene: TRBJ2-4; v_gene: TRBV10-3; d_gene: .; abundance: .; CDR3aa: AISESIGQGEKAKNIQY
j_gene: TRBJ2-7; v_gene: TRBV7-2; d_gene: .; abundance: .; CDR3aa: ASSLTGYEQY
j_gene: TRBJ1-4; v_gene: TRBV6-1; d_gene: .; abundance: .; CDR3aa: ASSGGVGVEKLF
j_gene: TRBJ2-7; v_gene: TRBV11-2; d_gene: .; abundance: .; CDR3aa: ASSLDRTNYEQY
j_gene: TRBJ1-2; v_gene: TRBV29-1; d_gene: .; abundance: .; CDR3aa: SVEVRTPRGGLINT
j_gene: TRBJ1-5; v_gene: TRBV19; d_gene: .; abundance: .; CDR3aa: ASSISYTVLTGDQPQH
j_gene: TRBJ1-4; v_gene: TRBV4-1; d_gene: .; abundance: .; CDR3aa: ASSQDGGPNEKLF
j_gene: TRBJ2-7; v_gene: TRBV18; d_gene: .; abundance: .; CDR3aa: ASSPSSDGYEQY
j_gene: TRBJ2-1; v_gene: TRBV9; d_gene: .; abundance: once; CDR3aa: ASSVAGRNNEQF
j_gene: TRBJ1-3; v_gene: TRBV6-1; d_gene: .; abundance: .; CDR3aa: ASKVVTAGNTIY
j_gene: TRBJ2-7; v_gene: TRBV28; d_gene: TRBD1; abundance: .; CDR3aa: ASSPRTGWAYEQY
j_gene: TRBJ1-4; v_gene: TRBV18; d_gene: .; abundance: once; CDR3aa: ASSPPLGNNEKLF
j_gene: TRBJ1-4; v_gene: TRBV27; d_gene: .; abundance: .; CDR3aa: ASKIQGDNEKLF
j_gene: TRBJ1-2; v_gene: TRBV9; d_gene: TRBD1; abundance: .; CDR3aa: ASRSQIQGAEGYT
j_gene: TRBJ2-5; v_gene: TRBV19; d_gene: .; abundance: .; CDR3aa: ASSSPTVQETQY
j_gene: TRBJ2-5; v_gene: TRBV27; d_gene: .; abundance: .; CDR3aa: ASSPGHQSATQETQY
j_gene: TRBJ2-1; v_gene: TRBV2; d_gene: .; abundance: .; CDR3aa: ASSVREGSENEQF
j_gene: TRBJ1-4; v_gene: TRBV7-8; d_gene: TRBD1; abundance: .; CDR3aa: ASSSDRGGEKLF
j_gene: TRBJ2-2; v_gene: TRBV11-2; d_gene: .; abundance: .; CDR3aa: ASSLVGTGELF
j_gene: TRBJ2-7; v_gene: TRBV5-1; d_gene: TRBD2; abundance: .; CDR3aa: ASSLVWTSGRPKTYEQY
j_gene: TRBJ2-5; v_gene: TRBV4-2; d_gene: .; abundance: .; CDR3aa: ASSPETRQETQY
j_gene: TRBJ2-7; v_gene: TRBV27; d_gene: .; abundance: .; CDR3aa: ASGVWRGPTYEQY
j_gene: TRBJ2-5; v_gene: TRBV28; d_gene: TRBD2; abundance: .; CDR3aa: ASSFLTGTSGKETQY
j_gene: TRBJ2-1; v_gene: TRBV25-1; d_gene: TRBD1; abundance: .; CDR3aa: ASRAQGASYNEQF
j_gene: TRBJ2-2; v_gene: TRBV28; d_gene: .; abundance: .; CDR3aa: ASSLGRLTGELF
j_gene: TRBJ2-1; v_gene: TRBV28; d_gene: .; abundance: .; CDR3aa: ASRVGGSRTYNEQF
j_gene: TRBJ1-1; v_gene: TRBV29-1; d_gene: TRBD1; abundance: .; CDR3aa: SVPGGRGIPEAF
j_gene: TRBJ2-2; v_gene: TRBV5-1; d_gene: TRBD1; abundance: .; CDR3aa: ASSPQGAGQTGELF
j_gene: TRBJ2-7; v_gene: TRBV10-2; d_gene: .; abundance: .; CDR3aa: ASSEPTGLGEQY
j_gene: TRBJ2-5; v_gene: TRBV5-1; d_gene: .; abundance: .; CDR3aa: ASTPRGLQETQY
j_gene: TRBJ2-7; v_gene: TRBV5-4; d_gene: TRBD2; abundance: .; CDR3aa: AYSGSRPYEQY
j_gene: TRBJ1-3; v_gene: TRBV6-5; d_gene: TRBD1; abundance: .; CDR3aa: ASSYDRAGNTIY
j_gene: TRBJ2-7; v_gene: TRBV6-6; d_gene: TRBD2; abundance: .; CDR3aa: ASSFLGGSGSYEQY
j_gene: TRBJ1-1; v_gene: TRBV29-1; d_gene: TRBD1; abundance: once; CDR3aa: SVATGEATEAF
j_gene: TRBJ2-1; v_gene: TRBV9; d_gene: .; abundance: .; CDR3aa: ASSARDPLNEQF
j_gene: TRBJ2-3; v_gene: TRBV19; d_gene: .; abundance: .; CDR3aa: ASSLQWQGIADTQY
j_gene: TRBJ1-2; v_gene: TRBV6-6; d_gene: .; abundance: .; CDR3aa: ASKTTGGVDYGYT
j_gene: TRBJ1-1; v_gene: TRBV27; d_gene: .; abundance: .; CDR3aa: ASTIRAGRWNTEAF
j_gene: TRBJ1-1; v_gene: TRBV6-5; d_gene: .; abundance: .; CDR3aa: ASTLDSTYTEAF